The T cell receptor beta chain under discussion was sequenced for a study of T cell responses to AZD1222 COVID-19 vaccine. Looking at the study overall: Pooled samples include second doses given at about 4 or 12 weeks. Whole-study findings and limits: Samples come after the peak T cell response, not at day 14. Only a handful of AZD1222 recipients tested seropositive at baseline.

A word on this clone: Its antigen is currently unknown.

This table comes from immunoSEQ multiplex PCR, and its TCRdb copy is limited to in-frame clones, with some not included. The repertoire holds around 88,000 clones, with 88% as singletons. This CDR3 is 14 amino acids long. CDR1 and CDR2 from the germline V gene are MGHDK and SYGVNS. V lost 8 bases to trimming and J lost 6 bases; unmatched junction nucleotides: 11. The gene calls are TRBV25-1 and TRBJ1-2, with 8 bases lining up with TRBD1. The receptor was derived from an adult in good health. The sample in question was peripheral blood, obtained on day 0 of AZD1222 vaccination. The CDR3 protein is CASGPGTGRHGYTF. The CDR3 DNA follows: TGTGCCAGCGGTCCCGGGACAGGCCGACATGGCTACACCTTC.